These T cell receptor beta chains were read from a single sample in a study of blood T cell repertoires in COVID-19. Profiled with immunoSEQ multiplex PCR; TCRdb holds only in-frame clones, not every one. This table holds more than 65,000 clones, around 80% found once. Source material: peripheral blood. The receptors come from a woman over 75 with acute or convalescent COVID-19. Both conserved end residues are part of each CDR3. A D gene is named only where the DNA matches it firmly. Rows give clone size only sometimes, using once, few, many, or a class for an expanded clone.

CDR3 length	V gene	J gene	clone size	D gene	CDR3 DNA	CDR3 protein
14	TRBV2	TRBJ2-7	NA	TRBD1	TGTGCCAGCAGTGGGGACAGGGTCTCCTACGAGCAGTACTTC	CASSGDRVSYEQYF
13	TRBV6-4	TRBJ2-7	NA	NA	TGTGCCAGCAGTGAGGCCAGGGGTTACGAGCAGTACTTC	CASSEARGYEQYF
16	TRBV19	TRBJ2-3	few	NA	TGTGCCAGTAGTACCTCGACAGGCTTCCTCACAGATACGCAGTATTTT	CASSTSTGFLTDTQYF
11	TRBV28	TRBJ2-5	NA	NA	TGTGCCACGCAGGGTCGAGAGACCCAGTACTTC	CATQGRETQYF
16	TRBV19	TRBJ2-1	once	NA	TGTGCCAGTAGTACGACAGGCTGGACCTTATACAATGAGCAGTTCTTC	CASSTTGWTLYNEQFF
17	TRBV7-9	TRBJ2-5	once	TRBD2	TGTGCCAGCAGCCCGCGGACTAGCGGGAGAGTCAGGGAGACCCAGTACTTC	CASSPRTSGRVRETQYF
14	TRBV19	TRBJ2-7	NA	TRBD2	TGTGCCAGTAGTATTGCGGGAGGGACCTACGAGCAGTACTTC	CASSIAGGTYEQYF
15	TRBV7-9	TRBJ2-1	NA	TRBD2	TGTGCCAGCAGCTTAACGCGGGAGTATTACAATGAGCAGTTCTTC	CASSLTREYYNEQFF
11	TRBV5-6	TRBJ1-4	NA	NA	TGTGCCAGCAGCTTAGAGGGAAAACTGTTTTTT	CASSLEGKLFF
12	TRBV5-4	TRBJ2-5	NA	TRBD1	TGTGCCGTCGGGACAGGACAAGAGACCCAGTACTTC	CAVGTGQETQYF
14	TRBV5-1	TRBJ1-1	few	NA	TGCGCCAGCAGAAAGAGGGTAGGTGTCACTGAAGCTTTCTTT	CASRKRVGVTEAFF
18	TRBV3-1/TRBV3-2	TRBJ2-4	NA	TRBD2	TGTGCCAGCAGCAACTTCCAAAGCGGGAGGGTTGCCAAAAACATTCAGTACTTC	CASSNFQSGRVAKNIQYF
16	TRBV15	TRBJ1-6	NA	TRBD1	TGTGCCACCAGCAGATCTACAGGGGGCCCGAATTCACCCCTCCACTTT	CATSRSTGGPNSPLHF
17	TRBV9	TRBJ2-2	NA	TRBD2	TGTGCCAGCAGCGGAAAAACCCGGGACTACAACACCGGGGAGCTGTTTTTT	CASSGKTRDYNTGELFF
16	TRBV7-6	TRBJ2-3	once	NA	TGTGCCAGCAGCTTAGTCGGGAGCCTAAGCACAGATACGCAGTATTTT	CASSLVGSLSTDTQYF
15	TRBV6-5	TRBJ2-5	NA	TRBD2	TGTGCCAGCAGTTGGGGACTAGCGGGTAAAGAGACCCAGTACTTC	CASSWGLAGKETQYF
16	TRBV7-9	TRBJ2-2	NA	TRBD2	TGTGCCAGCAGCCGGGAGGGGACTAGGGGCACCGGGGAGCTGTTTTTT	CASSREGTRGTGELFF
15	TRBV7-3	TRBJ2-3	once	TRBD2	TGTGCCAGCAGCTTATCCGGGGGGAGCACAGATACGCAGTATTTT	CASSLSGGSTDTQYF
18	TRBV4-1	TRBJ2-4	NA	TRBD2	TGCGCCAGCAGCCAAGATACTAGCGGGAGGGCATCCAAAAACATTCAGTACTTC	CASSQDTSGRASKNIQYF
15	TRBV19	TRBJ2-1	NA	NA	TGTGCCAGTAGTAAAACCGGGGGAGCCTACAATGAGCAGTTCTTC	CASSKTGGAYNEQFF
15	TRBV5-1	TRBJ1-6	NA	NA	TGCGCCAGCAGCTCCCGGACAGAACCTAATTCACCCCTCCACTTT	CASSSRTEPNSPLHF
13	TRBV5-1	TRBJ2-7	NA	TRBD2	TGCGCCAGCAGCTTGACGGGAGGGGGCGAGCAGTACTTC	CASSLTGGGEQYF
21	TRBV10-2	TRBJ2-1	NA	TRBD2	TGCGCCAGCAGTGAACCCTTGGGACTAGCGGGAGGGCCAGGGGGCCTCAATGAGCAGTTCTTC	CASSEPLGLAGGPGGLNEQFF
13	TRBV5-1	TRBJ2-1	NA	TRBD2	TGCGCCAGCAGACCTAGCGGGAGAAGGGAGCAGTTCTTC	CASRPSGRREQFF
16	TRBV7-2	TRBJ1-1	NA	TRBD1	TGTGCCAGCAGCTTAGATCTCGGGACAGTCAACACTGAAGCTTTCTTT	CASSLDLGTVNTEAFF
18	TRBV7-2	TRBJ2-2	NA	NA	TGTGCCAGCAGCTTAGCGCGTATGGGCGGGACGAACACCGGGGAGCTGTTTTTT	CASSLARMGGTNTGELFF
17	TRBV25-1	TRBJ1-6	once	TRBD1	TGTGCCAGCAGGCACTCCGGGACAGGGGGATATAATTCACCCCTCCACTTT	CASRHSGTGGYNSPLHF
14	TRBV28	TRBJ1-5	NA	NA	TGTGCCAGCATGGGACTTTATAGCAATCAGCCCCAGCATTTT	CASMGLYSNQPQHF
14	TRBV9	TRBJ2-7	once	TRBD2	TGTGCCAGCAGCGTAGAGGGACTAGCGGGCGAGCAGTACTTC	CASSVEGLAGEQYF
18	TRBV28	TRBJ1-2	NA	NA	TGTGCCAGCAGTTTACTGGGGGCCCCTATAGGGGGTAACTATGGCTACACCTTC	CASSLLGAPIGGNYGYTF
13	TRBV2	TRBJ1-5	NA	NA	TGTGCCAGCTTCCAGGGTGGCGGTCAGCCCCAGCATTTT	CASFQGGGQPQHF
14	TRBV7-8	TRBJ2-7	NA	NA	TGTGCCAGCACCGGGATGGGATCCAGCTACGAGCAGTACTTC	CASTGMGSSYEQYF
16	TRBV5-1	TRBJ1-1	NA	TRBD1	TGCGCCAGCGCAACAGGGGAAGTATTTGGGGACACTGAAGCTTTCTTT	CASATGEVFGDTEAFF